These 16 T cell receptor beta chains were all obtained from the same sample, sequenced in a study of blood T cell repertoires in COVID-19. Profiled with immunoSEQ multiplex PCR; TCRdb holds only in-frame clones, not every one. The sample lists some 200,000 clones; around 80% were seen once. The sample consisted of peripheral blood. Source of these receptors: a human donor with acute or convalescent COVID-19. The donor label of this sample is uncertain.

The rearrangement joins TRBV9 to TRBJ1-6; D remains unclear. CDR3 length: 15 amino acids. V dropped 2 bases and J dropped 5 bases, with 11 bases sitting between them. CDR1 and CDR2 (germline): SGDLS, YYNGEE. The CDR3 protein is CASSVKESNNSPLHF. CDR3 nucleotides: TGTGCCAGCAGCGTTAAGGAGAGTAATAATTCACCCCTCCACTTT.

CDR3: CASSPRLAEPPYEQYF. CDR3 DNA sequence: TGTGCCAGCTCACCCCGACTAGCGGAACCACCCTACGAGCAGTACTTC. The rearrangement joins TRBV18 to TRBJ2-7, with TRBD2 identical over 9 bases. The J segment lost 2 bases and the V segment lost 3 bases, leaving 8 bases of the junction unmatched. The germline CDR1 and CDR2 sequences are KGHSH and LQKENI. This CDR3 is built from 16 residues.

The V call is TRBV2, the J call TRBJ1-6, with 8 positions matching TRBD1. The CDR3 consists of 16 residues. Trimming cost V 1 base and J 13 bases; bases outside gene matches: 12. The germline gives CDR1 SNHLY, CDR2 FYNNEI. In DNA form, the CDR3 reads TGTGCCAGCAGTGAAGTTGGCGGGACAGGAGGGCTCCCCCTCCACTTT. As protein: CASSEVGGTGGLPLHF.

The V call is TRBV30, the J call TRBJ2-1; TRBD2 might be the D (6 bases). Trimming removed 3 bases at V and 7 bases at J, with 10 bases between. Germline V gene sequence: CDR1 GTSNPN, CDR2 SVGIG (reference sequence). CDR3 length: 12 amino acids. The CDR3: CAWSPGVNEQFF. CDR3 nucleotides: TGTGCCTGGAGCCCGGGGGTAAATGAGCAGTTCTTC.

The V call is TRBV30, the J call TRBJ1-6, with 9 bases aligning to TRBD1. The germline V gene has CDR1 GTSNPN and CDR2 SVGIG (reference sequence). J was trimmed by 10 bases and V by 0 bases; bases with no gene match: 4. This CDR3 comprises 14 residues. DNA of the CDR3: TGTGCCTGGAGTGTACGACAGGGGGAGTCACCCCTCCACTTT. It encodes CAWSVRQGESPLHF.

The chain carries TRBV14 and TRBJ2-4; 11 bases map to TRBD1. This CDR3 has 17 residues. Germline V gives CDR1 SGHDN, CDR2 FVKESK. Trimming cost V 3 bases and J 8 bases; bases outside gene matches: 12. CDR3 DNA: TGTGCCAGCAGCCATGGAAGGACAGGGGGCGCTTTGGACATTCAGTACTTC. This codes for CASSHGRTGGALDIQYF.

CDR3: CASSLPAYEQYF. CDR3 DNA: TGCGCCAGCAGCTTGCCAGCCTACGAGCAGTACTTC. This chain links TRBV5-1 with TRBJ2-7; D gene ambiguous. The CDR3 has 12 residues. V lost 1 base, J lost 2 bases, and 4 bases lay in between. Per the germline V gene, CDR1 is SGHRS and CDR2 is YFSETQ.

V is TRBV7-3 and J is TRBJ2-1; 9 nucleotides match TRBD2. This CDR3 has 16 amino acids. Germline V gene sequence: CDR1 SGHTA, CDR2 FQGTGA. Losses at the gene ends were 2 bases for V and 9 bases for J; bases not matched to a gene: 11. CDR3 sequence reads: CASSLDGASGKGEQFF. Written as DNA, the CDR3 is TGTGCCAGCAGCTTAGACGGCGCTAGCGGGAAGGGTGAGCAGTTCTTC. Combining the CDR3 with reference TRBV7-3 and TRBJ2-1 gives the whole variable domain GAGVSQTPSNKVTEKGKYVELRCDPISGHTALYWYRQSLGQGPEFLIYFQGTGAADDSGLPNDRFFAVRPEGSVSTLKIQRTERGDSAVYLCASSLDGASGKGEQFFGPGTRLTVL.

The chain couples TRBV11-2 to TRBJ2-1; 8 bases fit TRBD2. Germline-derived CDR1 and CDR2 are SGHAT and FQNNGV. The CDR3 is 16 amino acids. Germline trimming cut 1 base from V and 5 bases from J; bases unmatched to any gene: 7. The CDR3 sequence is CASSLAILAVNNEQFF. DNA of the CDR3: TGTGCCAGCAGCTTAGCAATACTAGCGGTCAACAATGAGCAGTTCTTC.

The chain uses TRBV30 and TRBJ1-1; a weak D match, TRBD1 (6 bases). This CDR3 region has 14 residues. Trimming removed 1 base from V and 5 bases from J, with 14 bases in between. Per germline, CDR1 GTSNPN and CDR2 SVGIG (reference sequence). In DNA, the CDR3 is TGTGCCTGGAGTGAAGGCCTGAGGGGGACTGAAGCTTTCTTT. Translation gives CAWSEGLRGTEAFF.

The chain uses TRBV5-8 and TRBJ1-1, with D maybe TRBD1 (6 bases). Germline V gene sequence: CDR1 SGHTS, CDR2 YDEGEE. Trimming removed 4 bases from V and 1 base from J, with 14 bases in between. This CDR3 is built from 15 residues. CDR3 sequence reads: CASSKRTVRNTEAFF. The CDR3 DNA reads TGTGCCAGCAGCAAACGGACAGTTAGGAACACTGAAGCTTTCTTT.

The genes are TRBV6-5 and TRBJ2-3; a possible D gene is TRBD2 (6 bases). The CDR3 sequence is 16 residues long. V shed 0 bases and J shed 3 bases, with 13 bases lying between them. CDR1 and CDR2 from the germline V gene are MNHEY and SVGAGI. CDR3 in amino acids: CASSYSESSETDTQYF. The CDR3 DNA sequence: TGTGCCAGCAGTTACTCGGAGTCTAGCGAGACAGATACGCAGTATTTT.

CDR3 protein: CASSPSGRAAGEQYF. For the CDR3, the DNA is TGCGCCAGCAGCCCTAGCGGGAGGGCCGCGGGAGAGCAGTACTTC. V usage is TRBV10-2 and J usage is TRBJ2-7; 12 positions agree with TRBD2. CDR3 length: 15 residues. V lost 6 bases, J lost 7 bases, and 10 bases stayed unmatched. The germline gives CDR1 WSHSY, CDR2 SAAADI.

This clone has just one count. The chain has TRBV7-9 and TRBJ1-2, with TRBD1 identical over 7 bases. Germline lookup yields CDR1 SEHNR and CDR2 FQNEAQ (reference sequence). This CDR3 region has 15 residues. With 1 base clipped from V and 4 bases from J, the junction kept 6 bases outside the gene matches. The CDR3 DNA is TGTGCCAGCAGCTTAGAGATGGGGACAGCCTATGGCTACACCTTC. This sequence encodes CASSLEMGTAYGYTF. The complete variable domain, with remaining parts taken from reference TRBV7-9 and TRBJ1-2, reads DTGVSQNPRHKITKRGQNVTFRCDPISEHNRLYWYRQTLGQGPEFLTYFQNEAQLEKSRLLSDRFSAERPKGSFSTLEIQRTEQGDSAMYLCASSLEMGTAYGYTFGSGTRLTVV.

The chain carries TRBV14 and TRBJ2-3; 12 bases line up with TRBD2. CDR3 length equals 15 residues. The V and J ends lost 4 bases and 4 bases, in that order; junction bases with no gene match: 3. Germline V gene lookup returns CDR1 SGHDN and CDR2 FVKESK. CDR3 protein: CASSPLAGGPDTQYF. DNA of the CDR3: TGTGCCAGCAGCCCTCTAGCGGGAGGGCCAGATACGCAGTATTTT.

This clone was counted once. The genes are TRBV9 and TRBJ2-1; 8 bases line up with TRBD2. Germline V gene lookup returns CDR1 SGDLS and CDR2 YYNGEE. This CDR3 spans 14 amino acids. V trimming: 7 bases; J trimming: 10 bases; junction bases outside the gene matches: 13. The CDR3 DNA follows: TGTGCCAGCGACCCGAGCGGGAGTGAGAGGGAGCAGTTCTTC. Its translation is CASDPSGSEREQFF.